The 27 T cell receptor beta chains listed next were all sequenced from one sample in a study of circulating and synovial CD4+ cells in juvenile arthritis. Libraries were prepared by immunoSEQ multiplex PCR; TCRdb keeps only in-frame clonotypes and omits some of them. In the table there are around 31,000 clones, around 95% of which are singletons. The sequenced material came from CD4+ T cells from blood. The receptors were gathered from a human donor with juvenile idiopathic arthritis.

This chain connects TRBV7-6 to TRBJ2-3; maybe TRBD1 (5 bases). The germline V gene encodes CDR1 SGHVS and CDR2 FNYEAQ. V shed 5 bases and J shed 3 bases, with 9 bases lying between them. The CDR3 length is 13 residues. CDR3 amino acids: CASSRSGTDTQYF. The CDR3 nucleotides read TGTGCCAGCAGCAGATCAGGGACAGATACGCAGTATTTT. The variable domain in full, with the rest retrieved from reference TRBV7-6 and TRBJ2-3, is GAGVSQSPRYKVTKRGQDVALRCDPISGHVSLYWYRQALGQGPEFLTYFNYEAQQDKSGLPNDRFSAERPEGSISTLTIQRTEQRDSAMYRCASSRSGTDTQYFGPGTRLTVL.

This chain connects TRBV4-3 to TRBJ2-3; perhaps TRBD2 as D (6 bases). The CDR3 runs 14 residues. Per germline, CDR1 LGHNA and CDR2 YSLEER. Trimming cost V 4 bases and J 6 bases, with 14 bases left between them. The DNA of the CDR3 is TGCGCCAGCAGCCGCGTGGACGGAGGGGATACGCAGTATTTT. Protein product: CASSRVDGGDTQYF.

The genes are TRBV30 and TRBJ2-1; possible D gene TRBD1, 5 bases. Looked up from germline, CDR1 is GTSNPN and CDR2 is SVGIG (reference sequence). The germline V and J ends were trimmed by 2 bases and 8 bases, with 16 bases remaining between them. This CDR3 has 14 amino acids. CDR3 region: CAWSHGALSDEQFF. For the CDR3, the DNA is TGTGCCTGGAGTCATGGGGCACTCAGCGATGAGCAGTTCTTC. The whole variable domain, filled in from reference TRBV30 and TRBJ2-1, reads SQTIHQWPATLVQPVGSPLSLECTVEGTSNPNLYWYRQAAGRGLQLLFYSVGIGQISSEVPQNLSASRPQDRQFILSSKKLLLSDSGFYLCAWSHGALSDEQFFGPGTRLTVL.

Comments on this clone: An end of the junction does not agree with germline; a read error may underlie this. V and J are TRBV25-1 and TRBJ1-2, with unresolved D. This CDR3 contains 13 residues. Germline V gives CDR1 MGHDK, CDR2 SYGVNS. The CDR3 region has the DNA TGTGCCAGCAGTGAAAACTACAACTATGGCTGCACCTTC. The encoded protein is CASSENYNYGCTF.

The rearrangement uses TRBV5-1 and TRBJ2-1; no reliable D call. Trimming stripped 4 bases from V and 1 base from J, with 12 bases between. Germline CDR1 and CDR2: SGHRS and YFSETQ. There are 15 residues in the CDR3. CDR3 residues: CASSGVPGSYNEQFF. As DNA, the CDR3 is TGCGCCAGCAGCGGAGTTCCTGGGTCCTACAATGAGCAGTTCTTC.

The chain couples TRBV6-1 to TRBJ2-7; D possibly corresponds to TRBD1 (6 bases). The CDR3 sequence is 12 residues long. V lost 5 bases and J 10 bases, leaving 15 bases between the germline ends. Germline CDR1 is MNHNS and CDR2 is SASEGT. CDR3: CASSPNREKQYF. In DNA, the CDR3 is TGTGCCAGCAGTCCCAACAGGGAGAAACAGTACTTC.

The rearrangement links TRBV5-1 to TRBJ2-7; TRBD1 might be the D (5 bases). Trimming removed 4 bases from V and 4 bases from J, with 12 bases in between. The CDR3 spans 13 residues. Per the germline V gene, CDR1 is SGHRS and CDR2 is YFSETQ. The CDR3 here is CASSLEPGYEQYF. The CDR3 DNA follows: TGCGCCAGCAGCCTGGAACCAGGGTACGAGCAGTACTTC.

The chain uses TRBV5-4 and TRBJ2-5; a possible D gene is TRBD1 (6 bases). V shed 4 bases and J shed 5 bases, with 12 bases lying between them. The V gene's germline CDR1 is SGHNT and CDR2 YYREEE (reference sequence). The CDR3 totals 13 residues. As DNA, the CDR3 is TGTGCCAGCAGCCCACAGGGATGGGAGACCCAGTACTTC. It is translated as CASSPQGWETQYF.

The chain recombines TRBV6-1 with TRBJ2-5; D gene ambiguous. The end of the DNA aligns better with TRBJ2-7, so the J call may be wrong. The CDR3 loop spans 14 amino acids. Germline-derived CDR1 and CDR2 are MNHNS and SASEGT. The CDR3 region is CASRSQLSSYEQYF. DNA for the CDR3: TGTGCCAGCAGGTCCCAACTTAGCTCCTACGAGCAGTACTTC.

This chain connects TRBV2 to TRBJ2-5; 11 nucleotides align to TRBD2. CDR1 and CDR2 (germline): SNHLY, FYNNEI. Germline trimming cut 4 bases from V and 5 bases from J; bases unmatched to any gene: 6. The CDR3 consists of 15 residues. This CDR3 is CASSGSGGAYETQYF. The CDR3 DNA follows: TGTGCCAGCAGTGGTAGCGGGGGGGCCTATGAGACCCAGTACTTC. The variable domain in full, with the rest retrieved from reference TRBV2 and TRBJ2-5, is EPEVTQTPSHQVTQMGQEVILRCVPISNHLYFYWYRQILGQKVEFLVSFYNNEISEKSEIFDDQFSVERPDGSNFTLKIRSTKLEDSAMYFCASSGSGGAYETQYFGPGTRLLVL.

The chain combines TRBV4-2 with TRBJ2-3, with TRBD2 matching 11 bases. Per the germline V gene, CDR1 is LGHNA and CDR2 is YNFKEQ. This CDR3 comprises 20 residues. Trimming cost V 0 bases and J 1 base; bases outside gene matches: 12. The CDR3 sequence: CASSQDTSGGAWARTDTQYF. The CDR3 DNA sequence: TGTGCCAGCAGCCAAGATACTAGCGGGGGCGCCTGGGCGCGCACAGATACGCAGTATTTT.

V gene TRBV2 combines with J gene TRBJ2-5; 9 positions agree with TRBD1. The CDR3 spans 15 residues. J was trimmed by 4 bases and V by 4 bases; bases with no gene match: 7. Germline V CDR1 and CDR2: SNHLY, FYNNEI. Written as DNA, the CDR3 is TGTGCCAGCAGTGGGGGCGACAGGGGGGGAGAGACCCAGTACTTC. It translates to CASSGGDRGGETQYF.

V usage is TRBV19 and J usage is TRBJ1-1; 7 nucleotides match TRBD1. The V segment lost 5 bases and the J segment 0 bases; nucleotides outside the gene matches: 6. CDR1 is LNHDA, CDR2 SQIVND, per germline (reference sequence). The length of the CDR3 is 15 residues. The CDR3: CASSALDRMNTEAFF. CDR3 bases: TGTGCCAGTAGTGCCCTGGACAGGATGAACACTGAAGCTTTCTTT.

This clone came up once. V gene TRBV7-8 combines with J gene TRBJ2-5, with 9 nucleotides matching TRBD2. Trimming cost V 4 bases and J 7 bases; bases outside gene matches: 10. The CDR3 has 15 amino acids. Looked up from germline, CDR1 is SGHVS and CDR2 is FQNEAQ. CDR3 in DNA: TGTGCCAGCAGCTCGTTAGCGGGAGTATACGGGACCCAGTACTTC. Translating it yields CASSSLAGVYGTQYF.

In the case of this clone: The junction shows a germline mismatch at one end, possibly a read error. This rearrangement joins TRBV14 to TRBJ2-4, with D tentatively TRBD1 (7 bases). There are 12 residues in the CDR3. Germline V gene lookup returns CDR1 SGHDN and CDR2 FVKESK. The CDR3, as DNA: TGTGCCAGCAGCACAGGGGCTAGCGTTGTACACTTC. It is translated as CASSTGASVVHF.

This clone was seen only once. The chain employs TRBV7-9 and TRBJ2-4; 10 bases fit TRBD2. Germline loops: CDR1 SEHNR, CDR2 FQNEAQ (reference sequence). Germline trimming cut 5 bases from V and 9 bases from J; bases unmatched to any gene: 10. CDR3 size: 15 residues. CDR3 in amino acids: CASSPPSGGGSIQYF. For the CDR3, the DNA is TGTGCCAGCAGCCCGCCTAGCGGGGGAGGGAGCATTCAGTACTTC. Complete variable domain (other parts from reference TRBV7-9 and TRBJ2-4): DTGVSQNPRHKITKRGQNVTFRCDPISEHNRLYWYRQTLGQGPEFLTYFQNEAQLEKSRLLSDRFSAERPKGSFSTLEIQRTEQGDSAMYLCASSPPSGGGSIQYFGAGTRLSVL.

The chain carries TRBV6-6 and TRBJ1-4; possibly TRBD1 for D (6 bases). Germline V CDR1 and CDR2: MNHNY, SVGAGI (reference sequence). V was pared by 6 bases and J by 3 bases, with 11 bases between. The CDR3 runs 14 residues. The CDR3: CASSSGASNEKLFF. CDR3 nucleotides: TGTGCCAGCAGCTCAGGGGCGTCTAATGAAAAACTGTTTTTT.

This clone came up once. The gene calls are TRBV4-2 and TRBJ1-1; D perhaps matches TRBD1 (6 bases). The germline V gene has CDR1 LGHNA and CDR2 YNFKEQ. Trimming removed 0 bases from V and 14 bases from J, with 16 bases in between. The CDR3 sequence is 13 residues long. CDR3 in DNA: TGTGCCAGCAGCCAAGAAGGGGACACCTCTTGCTTCTTT. Its translation: CASSQEGDTSCFF.

This clone was observed a single time. This chain uses TRBV29-1 with TRBJ2-5; the match to TRBD1 covers 7 bases. CDR3 size: 13 residues. The V and J ends lost 4 bases and 4 bases, in that order; junction bases with no gene match: 6. CDR1 is SQVTM and CDR2 is ANQGSEA in the germline V gene. CDR3 nucleotide sequence: TGCAGCGTTGCTAGGGGGCCGGGAGAGACCCAGTACTTC. Its protein product is CSVARGPGETQYF.

V usage is TRBV28 and J usage is TRBJ2-5; 8 bases match TRBD1. CDR3 size: 15 residues. CDR1 and CDR2 (germline): MDHEN, SYDVKM. V lost 4 bases, J lost 0 bases, and 4 bases stayed unmatched. As DNA, the CDR3 is TGTGCCAGCAGTTCGCAGGGGGCGCACCAAGAGACCCAGTACTTC. Translation gives CASSSQGAHQETQYF.

The chain uses TRBV5-1 and TRBJ2-1; D is possibly TRBD1 (5 bases). The germline gives CDR1 SGHRS, CDR2 YFSETQ. Trimming removed 0 bases from V and 7 bases from J, with 8 bases in between. The CDR3 covers 13 residues. This CDR3 reads CASSLGQLNEQFF. CDR3 nucleotides: TGCGCCAGCAGCTTGGGACAGCTAAATGAGCAGTTCTTC.

The DNA for the CDR3 is TGTGCCAGCAGCGTAAGTAGTCCCTCTTTAGAGCAGTACTTC. Its protein product is CASSVSSPSLEQYF. The chain uses TRBV9 and TRBJ2-7; D uncertain. The CDR3 contains 14 residues. V was pared by 1 base and J by 7 bases, with 15 bases between. CDR1 is SGDLS and CDR2 is YYNGEE in the germline V gene.

This clone was recorded only once. V and J are TRBV5-3 and TRBJ1-5; 7 bases agree with TRBD1. TRBV5-3 carries the ORF label, with uncertain function. V gave up 3 bases and J gave up 0 bases; unmatched junction bases: 6. The CDR3 is made up of 16 amino acids. For the CDR3, the DNA is TGTGCCAGAAGCTCACAGGGGTCAATTAGCAATCAGCCCCAGCATTTT. This translates into CARSSQGSISNQPQHF.

V and J are TRBV5-1 and TRBJ2-3; TRBD2 matches at 10 bases. The CDR3 totals 18 residues. The J segment lost 0 bases and the V segment lost 0 bases, leaving 7 bases of the junction unmatched. Germline CDR1 reads SGHRS; CDR2 reads YFSETQ. The CDR3 spells CASSLAVVAGGSTDTQYF. In nucleotides, the CDR3 is TGCGCCAGCAGCTTGGCCGTGGTAGCGGGAGGTAGCACAGATACGCAGTATTTT.

This chain links TRBV5-4 with TRBJ2-5; 11 nucleotides agree with TRBD1. Near its end, the DNA agrees better with TRBJ2-7, so the J call may be wrong. The CDR3 loop spans 14 amino acids. Germline lookup yields CDR1 SGHNT and CDR2 YYREEE (reference sequence). The CDR3 region has the DNA TGTGCCAGCAGCCAGCGGGACAGGGGGGACGAGCAGTACTTC. Translation: CASSQRDRGDEQYF.

This clone occurred once. The chain links TRBV2 to TRBJ1-5; D may be TRBD1 (5 bases). Germline-derived CDR1 and CDR2 are SNHLY and FYNNEI. This CDR3 is 15 amino acids long. Trimming removed 6 bases from V and 6 bases from J, with 18 bases in between. The CDR3 protein is CASRDTGWGGQPQHF. In DNA, the CDR3 is TGTGCCAGCAGAGATACAGGTTGGGGGGGTCAGCCCCAGCATTTT. The full variable domain, rest sourced from reference TRBV2 and TRBJ1-5, is EPEVTQTPSHQVTQMGQEVILRCVPISNHLYFYWYRQILGQKVEFLVSFYNNEISEKSEIFDDQFSVERPDGSNFTLKIRSTKLEDSAMYFCASRDTGWGGQPQHFGDGTRLSIL.

This chain connects TRBV11-2 to TRBJ1-1, with D unresolved. The CDR3 totals 13 residues. V was trimmed by 10 bases and J by 1 base, leaving 13 bases between them. Germline V gives CDR1 SGHAT, CDR2 FQNNGV. This CDR3 reads CATRNGKNTEAFF. CDR3 in DNA: TGTGCCACCAGAAATGGCAAGAACACTGAAGCTTTCTTT.